The sample holds a few counts of the clone carrying this T cell receptor (beta chain). Its antigen is not identified. This sample is part of a study of shared clonotypes between healthy human individuals. The wider study: There were three CD4 naive, three CD4 memory, two CD8 naive and one CD8 memory plates per donor. General study results and limits: Relative to clonotypes present in all four donors, those not shared had lower generation probabilities. What naive subsets generally showed was a larger estimated richness than memory subsets showed.

CDR3 length: 11 amino acids. V was trimmed by 4 bases and J by 3 bases, leaving 3 bases between them. Germline V gene lookup returns CDR1 MNHEY and CDR2 SVGAGI. TCRdb's copy holds only in-frame clones and misses some; the assay was immunoSEQ multiplex PCR. The sample has 550,000 to 850,000 clones; 55% to 80% are singletons. The sequence was collected from a woman aged 25 to 45 in good health. The chain employs TRBV6-5 and TRBJ2-5, with D unresolved. Input material: memory CD4+ T cells sorted from blood. As for subset: CD45RA-negative fraction. CDR3 sequence: CASSLKETQYF. CDR3 DNA: TGTGCCAGCAGTTTGAAAGAGACCCAGTACTTC.